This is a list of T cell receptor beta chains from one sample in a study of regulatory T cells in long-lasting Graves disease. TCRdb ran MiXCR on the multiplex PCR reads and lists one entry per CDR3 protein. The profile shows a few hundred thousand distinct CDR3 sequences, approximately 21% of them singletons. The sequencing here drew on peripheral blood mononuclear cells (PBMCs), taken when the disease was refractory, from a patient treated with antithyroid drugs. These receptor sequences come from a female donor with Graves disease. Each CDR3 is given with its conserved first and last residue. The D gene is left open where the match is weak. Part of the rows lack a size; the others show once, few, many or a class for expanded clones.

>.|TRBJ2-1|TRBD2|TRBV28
TGTGCCAGCAGTTGGGCGGGAGGGCCGGTTCCGTTCTTC
CASSWAGGPVPFF
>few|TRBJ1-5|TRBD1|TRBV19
TGTGCCAGTAGTATCTCCTCCGGACAGGGGGCACGTCAGCCCCAGCATTTT
CASSISSGQGARQPQHF
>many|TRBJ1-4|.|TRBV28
TGTGCCAGCAGTCCCGGTCCCTTTGATGAAAAACTGTTTTTT
CASSPGPFDEKLFF
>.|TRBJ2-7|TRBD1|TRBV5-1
TGCGCCAGCAGGGGGACAGGGAATATCTACGAGCAGTACTTC
CASRGTGNIYEQYF
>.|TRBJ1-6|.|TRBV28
TGTGCCAGCAGTTCGGGTTCAGGGCCCCCTAATTCACCCCTCCACTTT
CASSSGSGPPNSPLHF
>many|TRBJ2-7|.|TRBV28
TGTGCCAGCAGTCAGACCCCGGGCAGGGTCACCTACGAGCAGTACTTC
CASSQTPGRVTYEQYF
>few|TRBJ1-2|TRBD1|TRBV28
TGTGCCAGCAGTCAGAACGACAGGGGCGCGTTC
CASSQNDRGAF
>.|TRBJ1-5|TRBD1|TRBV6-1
TGTGCCAGCAGTGAAGTCGCTGGGACAGGGAATCAGCCCCAGCATTTT
CASSEVAGTGNQPQHF
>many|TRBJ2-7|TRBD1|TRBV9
TGTGCCAGCAGCGCCTCGGGACAGGGATACGAGCAGTACTTC
CASSASGQGYEQYF
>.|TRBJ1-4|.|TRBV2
TGTGCCAGCAGTGAAGCGCGGGGGGAACTGTTTTTT
CASSEARGELFF
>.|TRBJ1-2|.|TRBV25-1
TGTGCCAGCAGTGGGGTGATCGGCTACACCTTC
CASSGVIGYTF
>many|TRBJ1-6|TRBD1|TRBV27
TGTGCCAGCACCTTGGGACAGTACGGTTCACCCCTCCACTTT
CASTLGQYGSPLHF
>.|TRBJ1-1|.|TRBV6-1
TGTGCCAGCAGCGCCCAATCCTACGGAGGCTTGGGAGCTTTCTTT
CASSAQSYGGLGAFF